The T cell receptor (beta chain) described here comes from a study of OX40 agonist ivuxolimab in advanced cancers. Overall study: Each patient was given ivuxolimab into a vein every 2 weeks, at 0.01 to 10 mg/kg.

Germline values: CDR1 SQVTM, CDR2 ANQGSEA. The V and J ends lost 8 bases and 4 bases, in that order; junction bases with no gene match: 13. The CDR3 runs to 15 residues. Sequencing used immunoSEQ multiplex PCR; TCRdb keeps in-frame clones, though not all of them. The sample lists roughly 60,000 clones, 65% to 85% occurring once. This material consisted of CD4+ or CD8+ T cells sorted from blood, taken in a trial of the OX40 agonist ivuxolimab. The source is an adult with an advanced solid tumor such as melanoma, head and neck, liver or kidney cancer. The J gene is TRBJ2-3, the V gene TRBV29-1; 9 nucleotides match TRBD2. CDR3 in amino acids: CSSGYSSGSSDTQYF. The CDR3 bases are TGCAGCTCCGGATATAGTAGCGGGAGCTCAGATACGCAGTATTTT.